This T cell receptor beta chain was found in a study of cytomegalovirus exposure and HLA in healthy donors. Study outcomes and limitations: Per a prior analysis, the majority of TCR beta V segments were productive roughly 87% or roughly 30% of the time.

A multiplex PCR was run with 60 Vbeta primers and 13 Jbeta primers. The table came from immunoSEQ multiplex PCR; TCRdb's copy has only in-frame clones and leaves some out. Of 95,000 to 150,000 clones listed, about 73% are singletons. This clone was found a few times. No antigen is known for it. The length of the CDR3 is 15 residues. CDR1 is SGDLS and CDR2 is YYNGEE in the germline V gene. The TCR comes from a woman aged 40 to 50 in good health and CMV-seronegative. The chain is built from TRBV9 and TRBJ2-5; TRBD2 agrees at 7 bases. The J call could be wrong; TRBJ2-7 is a better fit for the DNA end. The sequencing sample was made of PBMCs. CDR3 DNA: TGTGCCAGCAGCGTAGGTCGAGGGGCGGGGGACGAGCAGTACTTC. Translation: CASSVGRGAGDEQYF.